Described below is a single T cell receptor (beta chain) sequence and its context. These data are taken from a study of technical replicates of blood from a few donors. The data were produced by immunoSEQ multiplex PCR, yet TCRdb's version contains in-frame clones alone and is incomplete. The table shows around 72,000 clones, with approximately 90% occurring only once. V was clipped by 1 base and J by 1 base; unmatched bases: 11. The CDR3 has 18 amino acids. Germline CDR1 is MNHNS and CDR2 is SASEGT. The gene calls are TRBV6-1 and TRBJ2-7; 9 bases are a match to TRBD1. Material: T cells isolated from PBMCs. This TCR was sampled from a human donor in good health. The CDR3: CASSEVGQGYARSYEQYF. The CDR3 DNA sequence: TGTGCCAGCAGTGAAGTGGGACAGGGTTATGCTAGGTCCTACGAGCAGTACTTC.